Sequencing of this T cell receptor beta chain was carried out in a study of graft-versus-host responses after intestinal transplantation. Study-wide context: All recipients were given anti-thymocyte globulin induction, and tacrolimus and steroids were then administered for three to four years.

The repertoire was sequenced with immunoSEQ multiplex PCR; TCRdb's copy has only in-frame clones and lacks some. The repertoire consists of several thousand clones, with about 24% occurring once and the leading ten covering roughly 4.3%. The study's findings and limits: GvH clones turned up in recipient marrow; some had shown up first in ileum or blood.

The authors seeded around 200,000 CFSE-labeled responder cells together with around 200,000 irradiated stimulator cells tagged with violet dye. Germline V gene sequence: CDR1 LNHDA, CDR2 SQIVND (reference sequence). The CDR3 extends over 17 amino acids. The V and J ends lost 3 bases and 2 bases, in that order; junction bases with no gene match: 12. The chain joins TRBV19 to TRBJ1-2; the match to TRBD1 covers 7 bases. Sample: alloreactive CD4+ T cells from a mixed lymphocyte reaction culture, taken before intestinal transplant. Noted subset: CFSE-low proliferating T cells sorted from roughly six-day pre-transplant mixed lymphocyte reaction (GvH or HvG direction). The sequence was collected from a human patient who received an intestinal transplant. The chain's CDR3 is CASSILRTGIPNYGYTF. Here the CDR3 DNA reads TGTGCCAGTAGTATTTTGAGGACAGGCATTCCAAACTATGGCTACACCTTC.